The rows below give T cell receptor beta chains drawn from one sample of a study of blood T cells in healthy people across ages. Each CDR3 protein gets one entry after TCRdb re-called the 5' RACE reads with MiXCR. The table includes 550,000 to 700,000 distinct CDR3 sequences, about 26% detected once. Material: blood. The receptors come from a woman between 65 and 79 years old in good health. CDR3s include the opening cysteine and the closing phenylalanine or tryptophan. A D gene is named only where the DNA matches it firmly. Only some rows state a clone size, as once, few, many or a class for expanded clones.

TRBJ2-7 | . | few | TRBV7-2 | CASSFGNEQYF | TGTGCCAGCAGCTTTGGGAACGAGCAGTACTTC
TRBJ2-3 | . | . | TRBV7-2 | CASSPNVQPAYTQYF | TGTGCCAGCAGCCCTAACGTACAACCGGCATATACGCAGTATTTT
TRBJ2-3 | TRBD2 | . | TRBV7-2 | CASSLVGLAGGQYF | TGTGCCAGCAGCTTAGTTGGACTAGCGGGGGGGCAGTATTTT
TRBJ2-1 | . | . | TRBV15 | CATKSTPYNEQFF | TGTGCTACGAAGTCGACCCCCTACAATGAGCAGTTCTTC
TRBJ2-3 | . | . | TRBV27 | CASSWSWAGTQYF | TGTGCCAGCAGTTGGAGCTGGGCCGGGACGCAGTATTTT
TRBJ2-5 | TRBD1 | . | TRBV6-2/TRBV6-3 | CASGMTGGQQYF | TGTGCCAGCGGGATGACAGGGGGCCAGCAGTACTTC
TRBJ2-3 | TRBD2 | . | TRBV15 | CATSRGLAVFTDTQYF | TGTGCCACCAGCCGAGGACTAGCGGTGTTCACAGATACGCAGTATTTT
TRBJ1-2 | . | . | TRBV6-5 | CASSRTGKGGYTF | TGTGCCAGCAGTCGTACAGGGAAAGGAGGCTACACCTTC
TRBJ2-4 | . | . | TRBV2 | CASSETGAGVKNIQYF | TGTGCCAGCAGTGAAACCGGGGCAGGGGTCAAAAACATTCAGTACTTC
TRBJ2-3 | . | . | TRBV5-1 | CASSSLDTQYF | TGCGCCAGCAGCTCCTTAGATACGCAGTATTTT
TRBJ1-3 | . | . | TRBV6-5 | CASSYYGGLSGNTIYF | TGTGCCAGCAGTTACTACGGCGGACTCTCTGGAAACACCATATATTTT
TRBJ2-7 | . | . | TRBV7-6 | CASSLARITSRAYKQYF | TGTGCCAGCAGCTTAGCGCGGATTACTAGCAGGGCCTACAAGCAGTACTTC
TRBJ2-2 | TRBD2 | few | TRBV6-2/TRBV6-3 | CASGPGTSVFIGELFF | TGTGCCAGCGGGCCCGGGACTAGCGTGTTTATTGGGGAGCTGTTTTTT
TRBJ2-5 | TRBD1 | . | TRBV12-3/TRBV12-4 | CASGKRGGHETQYF | TGTGCCAGCGGGAAGCGAGGGGGCCACGAGACCCAGTACTTC
TRBJ2-4 | . | . | TRBV7-2 | CASSFEWTVAKNIQYF | TGTGCCAGCAGCTTCGAATGGACGGTAGCCAAAAACATTCAGTACTTC
TRBJ1-2 | TRBD1 | . | TRBV4-1 | CASSQSEGQGSLTF | TGCGCCAGCAGCCAATCGGAAGGACAGGGGTCTCTAACCTTC
TRBJ2-2 | . | few | TRBV7-6 | CASSFYGNTGELFF | TGTGCCAGCAGCTTCTATGGAAACACCGGGGAGCTGTTTTTT
TRBJ2-7 | . | . | TRBV6-2/TRBV6-3 | CASTTARTNFEQYF | TGTGCCAGCACCACGGCGCGTACCAATTTCGAGCAGTACTTC
TRBJ2-7 | . | . | TRBV7-3 | CASSPGGSGYYEQYF | TGTGCCAGCAGCCCCGGGGGAAGCGGATACTACGAGCAGTACTTC
TRBJ1-3 | . | . | TRBV28 | CASSSAPTGNTIYF | TGTGCCAGCAGTTCAGCCCCGACTGGAAACACCATATATTTT
TRBJ1-1 | . | . | TRBV20-1 | CSARLTGYAEAFF | TGCAGTGCTAGACTTACGGGGTACGCTGAAGCTTTCTTT
TRBJ2-7 | . | few | TRBV20-1 | CSAEDYYEQYF | TGCAGTGCTGAGGACTACTACGAGCAGTACTTC
TRBJ1-4 | . | few | TRBV6-5 | CASSPQGTTRKLFF | TGTGCCAGCAGCCCCCAGGGGACCACGAGGAAACTGTTTTTT
TRBJ2-3 | . | once | TRBV7-9 | CASTHSSTDTQYF | TGTGCCAGCACCCACAGTAGCACAGATACGCAGTATTTT
TRBJ2-7 | . | many | TRBV27 | CASSLGQSKSSYEQYF | TGTGCCAGCAGTTTAGGACAGAGCAAATCCTCCTACGAGCAGTACTTC
TRBJ2-3 | . | . | TRBV20-1 | CSARPAGGTDTQYF | TGCAGTGCTAGGCCAGCGGGCGGCACAGATACGCAGTATTTT
TRBJ1-1 | TRBD1 | few | TRBV29-1 | CSVLQGGDTEAFF | TGCAGCGTTTTGCAGGGGGGGGACACTGAAGCTTTCTTT
TRBJ2-1 | TRBD1 | few | TRBV7-8 | CASSSLGTGPGDEQFF | TGTGCCAGCAGCTCGTTAGGGACAGGGCCAGGCGATGAGCAGTTCTTC
TRBJ1-3 | TRBD1 | few | TRBV5-1 | CASSLGQGSDTIYF | TGCGCCAGCAGCTTGGGACAGGGGTCGGACACCATATATTTT
TRBJ1-6 | . | . | TRBV5-1 | CASSSTGTDGSPLHF | TGCGCCAGCAGCTCGACCGGGACGGATGGTTCACCCCTCCACTTT
TRBJ2-3 | TRBD1 | . | TRBV25-1 | CASTLAGTGTQYF | TGTGCCAGCACGTTGGCAGGGACAGGTACGCAGTATTTT
TRBJ1-4 | . | . | TRBV19 | CASATGTRTNEILFF | TGTGCCAGTGCTACAGGGACTCGAACTAATGAAATACTGTTTTTT
TRBJ1-2 | . | few | TRBV5-1 | CASSLTAGQFNYGYTF | TGCGCCAGCAGCCTGACGGCGGGGCAGTTTAACTATGGCTACACCTTC
TRBJ1-2 | . | few | TRBV6-2/TRBV6-3 | CASSFLLRQSPGEGYTF | TGTGCCAGCAGTTTCCTCCTACGACAGAGCCCGGGAGAGGGCTACACCTTC
TRBJ1-1 | . | . | TRBV2 | CASSPNTETEAFF | TGTGCCAGCAGTCCAAACACGGAAACCGAAGCTTTCTTT
TRBJ2-7 | . | large | TRBV7-6 | CASSPGPNYEQYF | TGTGCCAGCAGCCCCGGACCCAACTACGAGCAGTACTTC
TRBJ2-3 | TRBD2 | many | TRBV7-9 | CASSSRTSGGLTSTDTQYF | TGTGCCAGCAGCTCAAGGACTAGCGGGGGGCTAACTAGCACAGATACGCAGTATTTT
TRBJ2-5 | . | . | TRBV7-2 | CASSLGLSEETQYF | TGTGCCAGCAGCTTAGGACTATCCGAAGAGACCCAGTACTTC
TRBJ2-7 | . | . | TRBV4-1 | CASSLQATCEQYF | TGCGCCAGCAGCCTACAGGCAACCTGCGAGCAGTACTTC
TRBJ2-2 | TRBD2 | . | TRBV20-1 | CSARTSGGTNTGELFF | TGCAGTGCCCGGACTAGCGGGGGGACGAATACCGGGGAGCTGTTTTTT
TRBJ2-3 | TRBD2 | . | TRBV20-1 | CSAPLAGGDTQYF | TGCAGTGCTCCACTAGCGGGCGGGGATACGCAGTATTTT